The 16 T cell receptor beta chains in this list originate from one sample, sequenced in a study of blood T cell repertoires in COVID-19 (dated by TCRdb to the early 2020s). The library was prepared using the immunoSEQ multiplex PCR assay. Entries here come from immuneACCESS through TCRdb and include only in-frame sequences with V and J called. Some clones fail to appear in such tables; in the studies checked, an unresolved V gene covers under half of the shortfall, and the cause of the remainder is unknown. The sample records 330,000 or so clones, approximately 91% of which are singletons. The top ten clonotypes cover just over 1% of the sample. The sample comprised PBMCs or T cells enriched from blood (not recorded which). These receptors all come from a woman in her twenties or thirties who had been exposed to COVID-19.

V and J are TRBV4-2 and TRBJ2-5, with 10 bases identical to TRBD2. The germline gives CDR1 LGHNA, CDR2 YNFKEQ. V gave up 1 base and J gave up 4 bases; unmatched junction bases: 3. The CDR3 extends over 15 amino acids. CDR3 sequence (DNA): TGTGCCAGCAGCCAAGGGGCTAGCGGGAGAGAGACCCAGTACTTC. Translated: CASSQGASGRETQYF.

This chain connects TRBV11-2 to TRBJ2-1; TRBD1 aligns across 9 bases. The CDR3 has 16 amino acids. The germline V gene encodes CDR1 SGHAT and CDR2 FQNNGV. The J segment lost 5 bases and the V segment lost 5 bases, leaving 10 bases of the junction unmatched. CDR3: CASSPSGQGTNNEQFF. In DNA form, the CDR3 reads TGTGCCAGCAGCCCCTCAGGACAGGGGACCAACAATGAGCAGTTCTTC.

The chain combines TRBV5-1 with TRBJ1-2, with a possible D match to TRBD1 (6 bases). The CDR3 extends over 15 amino acids. V was pared by 2 bases and J by 0 bases, with 11 bases between. Germline-derived CDR1 and CDR2 are SGHRS and YFSETQ. CDR3 bases: TGCGCCAGCAGCTTTTCAGGGGCTGCTAACTATGGCTACACCTTC. Its translation: CASSFSGAANYGYTF.

The chain carries TRBV5-1 and TRBJ2-7; 8 bases align to TRBD1. The CDR3 is 16 amino acids. Germline loops: CDR1 SGHRS, CDR2 YFSETQ. With V trimmed by 1 base and J by 3 bases, 9 bases remained unmatched. CDR3: CASSLSPDRALYEQYF. The CDR3 nucleotides read TGCGCCAGCAGCTTGTCCCCGGACAGGGCTCTCTACGAGCAGTACTTC.

The chain has TRBV19 and TRBJ1-5; D ambiguous. CDR3 length: 16 amino acids. Germline CDR1 is LNHDA and CDR2 is SQIVND (reference sequence). V was pared by 5 bases and J by 4 bases, with 18 bases between. For the CDR3, the DNA is TGTGCCAGTAGTGATCTCGGCGGTTCTCCGAATCAGCCCCAGCATTTT. This gives the protein CASSDLGGSPNQPQHF.

This chain joins TRBV29-1 and TRBJ2-2; unclear D gene. CDR1 and CDR2 (germline): SQVTM, ANQGSEA. The CDR3 loop spans 11 amino acids. V lost 7 bases to trimming and J lost 3 bases, with 6 bases between them. CDR3: CSGWHTGELFF. The CDR3 DNA reads TGCAGCGGATGGCACACCGGGGAGCTGTTTTTT.

This clone has a single count. The V call is TRBV3-1 (or the pseudogene TRBV3-2), the J call TRBJ2-7; tentative D call: TRBD2 (5 bases). The CDR3 runs 14 residues. The germline V gene encodes CDR1 LGHDT and CDR2 YNNKEL (reference sequence). V dropped 1 base and J dropped 6 bases, with 13 bases sitting between them. CDR3 residues: CASSQASPGSEQYF. Written as DNA, the CDR3 is TGTGCCAGCAGCCAAGCTAGTCCGGGGAGCGAGCAGTACTTC.

The gene calls are TRBV30 and TRBJ1-1, with TRBD1 matching over 8 bases. The CDR3 contains 14 residues. The V gene's germline CDR1 is GTSNPN and CDR2 SVGIG (reference sequence). The trim removed 1 base at V and 9 bases at J, leaving 10 bases unmatched. In DNA, the CDR3 is TGTGCCTGGAGTGGTCGTCAGGGGGCGATGAAAGCTTTCTTT. Amino acids: CAWSGRQGAMKAFF.

J is TRBJ1-2 and V is TRBV6-4; D unresolved. The CDR3 loop spans 14 amino acids. Looked up from germline, CDR1 is MRHNA and CDR2 is SNTAGT. Trimming cost V 6 bases and J 5 bases, with 16 bases left between them. CDR3 region: CASRFGPGNYGYTF. Written as DNA, the CDR3 is TGTGCCAGCAGATTTGGACCGGGGAATTATGGCTACACCTTC.

The chain employs TRBV2 and TRBJ2-2; D is perhaps TRBD1 (6 bases). V was trimmed by 7 bases and J by 7 bases, leaving 13 bases between them. Germline CDR1 SNHLY, CDR2 FYNNEI. CDR3 length equals 13 residues. The CDR3 sequence is CASTGQTSGELFF. The CDR3 DNA is TGTGCCAGCACCGGACAGACCAGCGGGGAGCTGTTTTTT.

This chain connects TRBV2 to TRBJ1-2; D gene ambiguous. The CDR3 consists of 13 residues. Trimming took 2 bases from V and 7 from J, leaving 11 bases between them. Germline CDR1 SNHLY, CDR2 FYNNEI. Written as DNA, the CDR3 is TGTGCCAGCAGTGAAAAAGGTAGAGGTGGCTACACCTTC. It codes for CASSEKGRGGYTF.

CDR3 in amino acids: CASSPPPGGANQPQHF. The CDR3, as DNA: TGTGCCAGCAGCCCACCCCCGGGAGGAGCGAATCAGCCCCAGCATTTT. The chain recombines TRBV28 with TRBJ1-5; unclear D gene. The CDR3 extends over 16 amino acids. Trimming removed 6 bases from V and 4 bases from J, with 19 bases in between. Germline loops: CDR1 MDHEN, CDR2 SYDVKM.

As for this clone: One end of the junction fails to match germline, which may point to a read error. This chain joins TRBV20-1 and TRBJ1-1; D gene ambiguous. Germline V gives CDR1 DFQATT, CDR2 SNEGSKA (reference sequence). This CDR3 is built from 11 residues. For the CDR3, the DNA is TGCAGTGCTAGAGATGCGCACCGATTGCGCTTT. Protein: CSARDAHRLRF.

The chain employs TRBV5-4 and TRBJ2-1; 9 bases are a match to TRBD2. In germline, CDR1 is SGHNT, CDR2 YYREEE (reference sequence). Trimming cost V 0 bases and J 1 base; bases outside gene matches: 8. The CDR3 is 18 amino acids. In DNA, the CDR3 is TGTGCCAGCAGCTTGGGGGGTAGCGGGAGCTCTTCCTACAATGAGCAGTTCTTC. Its translation is CASSLGGSGSSSYNEQFF.

This chain joins TRBV5-1 and TRBJ1-1; TRBD1 is a possible D gene (6 bases). Germline-derived CDR1 and CDR2 are SGHRS and YFSETQ. The V end lost 3 bases, the J end lost 4 bases, and 13 bases lay between the germline ends. CDR3 size: 14 residues. The CDR3 region is CASSSGTTVTEAFF. DNA of the CDR3: TGCGCCAGCAGCTCTGGGACAACAGTCACTGAAGCTTTCTTT.

The chain links TRBV18 to TRBJ1-1; weak D call: TRBD1 (6 bases). The CDR3 totals 14 residues. Trimming took 2 bases from V and 3 from J, leaving 10 bases between them. Germline CDR1 reads KGHSH; CDR2 reads LQKENI. The CDR3 region has the DNA TGTGCCAGCTCACCAACAGGGAAGGACACTGAAGCTTTCTTT. Amino acids: CASSPTGKDTEAFF.